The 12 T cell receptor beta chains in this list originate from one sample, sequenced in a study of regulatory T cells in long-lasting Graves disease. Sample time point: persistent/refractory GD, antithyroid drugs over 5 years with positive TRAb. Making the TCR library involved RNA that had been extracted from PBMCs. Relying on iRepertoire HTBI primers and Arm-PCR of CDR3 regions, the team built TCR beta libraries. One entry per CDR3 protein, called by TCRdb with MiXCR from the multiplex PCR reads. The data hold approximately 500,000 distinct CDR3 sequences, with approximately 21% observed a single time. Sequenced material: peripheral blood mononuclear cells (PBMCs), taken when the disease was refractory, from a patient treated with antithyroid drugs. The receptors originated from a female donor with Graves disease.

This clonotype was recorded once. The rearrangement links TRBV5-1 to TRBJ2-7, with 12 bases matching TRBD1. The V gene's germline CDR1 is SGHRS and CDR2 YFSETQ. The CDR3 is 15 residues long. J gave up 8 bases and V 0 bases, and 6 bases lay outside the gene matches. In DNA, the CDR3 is TGCGCCAGCAGCTTGGCGGGACAGGGGGCAAGGAAGCAGTACTTC. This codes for CASSLAGQGARKQYF.

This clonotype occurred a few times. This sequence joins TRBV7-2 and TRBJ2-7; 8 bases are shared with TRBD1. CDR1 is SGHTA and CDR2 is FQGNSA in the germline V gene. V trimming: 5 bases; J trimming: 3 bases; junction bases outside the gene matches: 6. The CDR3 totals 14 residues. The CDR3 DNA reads TGTGCCAGCAGCCCCAGGGGGCTTGTCTACGAGCAGTACTTC. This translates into CASSPRGLVYEQYF.

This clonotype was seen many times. As DNA, the CDR3 is TGTGCCAGCAGTTCCATCGATTCAGCGCCAGGGGAGCAGTACTTC. Its translation: CASSSIDSAPGEQYF. V gene TRBV28 combines with J gene TRBJ2-7; perhaps TRBD1 as D (5 bases). This CDR3 is built from 15 residues. With 4 bases removed from V and 7 bases from J, the gap between germline ends came to 20 bases. CDR1 and CDR2 (germline): MDHEN, SYDVKM.

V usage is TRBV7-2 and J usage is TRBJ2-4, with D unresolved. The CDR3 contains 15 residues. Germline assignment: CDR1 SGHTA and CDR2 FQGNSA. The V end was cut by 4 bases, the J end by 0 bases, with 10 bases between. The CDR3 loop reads CASSSPPLAKNIQYF. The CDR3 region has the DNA TGTGCCAGCAGCTCCCCGCCTCTAGCCAAAAACATTCAGTACTTC.

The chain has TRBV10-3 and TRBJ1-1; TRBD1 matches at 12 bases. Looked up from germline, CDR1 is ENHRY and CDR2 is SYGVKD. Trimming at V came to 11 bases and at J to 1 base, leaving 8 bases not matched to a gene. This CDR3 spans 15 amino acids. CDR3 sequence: CAALGTGGPNTEAFF. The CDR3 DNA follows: TGTGCCGCCCTAGGGACAGGGGGCCCGAACACTGAAGCTTTCTTT.

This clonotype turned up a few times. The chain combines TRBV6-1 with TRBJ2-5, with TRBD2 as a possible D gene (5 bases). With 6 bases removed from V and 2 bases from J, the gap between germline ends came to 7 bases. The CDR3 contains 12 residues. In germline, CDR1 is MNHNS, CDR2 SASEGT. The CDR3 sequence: CASRRDQETQYF. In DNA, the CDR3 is TGTGCCAGCAGGAGGGATCAAGAGACCCAGTACTTC.

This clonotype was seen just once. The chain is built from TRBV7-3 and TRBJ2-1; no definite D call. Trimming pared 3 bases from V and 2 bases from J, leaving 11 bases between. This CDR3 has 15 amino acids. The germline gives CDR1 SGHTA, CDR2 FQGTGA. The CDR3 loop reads CASSFEQSPYNEQFF. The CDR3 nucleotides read TGTGCCAGCAGCTTCGAACAAAGCCCCTACAATGAGCAGTTCTTC.

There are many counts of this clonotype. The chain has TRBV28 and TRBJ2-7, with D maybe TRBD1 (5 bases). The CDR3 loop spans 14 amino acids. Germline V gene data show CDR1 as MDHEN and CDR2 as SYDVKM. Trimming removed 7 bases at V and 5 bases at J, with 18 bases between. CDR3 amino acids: CASKPPAGSHEQYF. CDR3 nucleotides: TGTGCCAGCAAACCTCCGGCAGGGTCCCACGAGCAGTACTTC.

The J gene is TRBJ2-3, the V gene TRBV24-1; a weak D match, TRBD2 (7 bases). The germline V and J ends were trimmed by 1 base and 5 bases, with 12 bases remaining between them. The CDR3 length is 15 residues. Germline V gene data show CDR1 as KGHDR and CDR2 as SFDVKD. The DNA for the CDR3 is TGTGCCACCAGTGATTTTTCGGGGGGACAAGATACGCAGTATTTT. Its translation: CATSDFSGGQDTQYF.

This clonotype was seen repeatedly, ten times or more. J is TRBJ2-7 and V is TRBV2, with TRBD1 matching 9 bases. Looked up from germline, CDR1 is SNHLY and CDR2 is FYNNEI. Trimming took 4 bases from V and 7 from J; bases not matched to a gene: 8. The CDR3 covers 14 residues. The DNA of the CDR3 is TGTGCCAGCAGTGGGAGACAGGGGGGAGGTGAGCAGTACTTC. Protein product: CASSGRQGGGEQYF.

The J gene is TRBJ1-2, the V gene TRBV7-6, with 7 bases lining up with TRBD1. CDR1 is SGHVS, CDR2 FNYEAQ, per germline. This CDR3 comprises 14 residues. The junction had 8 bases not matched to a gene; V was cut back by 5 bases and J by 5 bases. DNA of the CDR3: TGTGCCAGCAGCCCGGGGACAGCCGTTTATGGCTACACCTTC. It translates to CASSPGTAVYGYTF.

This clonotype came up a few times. The CDR3 spells CASRTGAASEAFF. For the CDR3, the DNA is TGTGCCAGCAGAACAGGGGCCGCCTCGGAAGCTTTCTTT. The V and J genes are TRBV14 and TRBJ1-1; 7 nucleotides agree with TRBD1. CDR1 SGHDN and CDR2 FVKESK come from the germline V gene. Trimming took 6 bases from V and 8 from J; bases not matched to a gene: 9. This CDR3 is built from 13 residues.